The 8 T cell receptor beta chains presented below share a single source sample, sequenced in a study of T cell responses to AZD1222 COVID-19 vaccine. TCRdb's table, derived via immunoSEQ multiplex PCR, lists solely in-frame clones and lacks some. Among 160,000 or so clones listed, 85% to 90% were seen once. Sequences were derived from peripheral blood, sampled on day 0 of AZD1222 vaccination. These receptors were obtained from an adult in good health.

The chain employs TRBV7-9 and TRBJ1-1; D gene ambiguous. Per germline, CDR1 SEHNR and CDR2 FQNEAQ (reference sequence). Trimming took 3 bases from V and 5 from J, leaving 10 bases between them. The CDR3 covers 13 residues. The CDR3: CASSFQEGTEAFF. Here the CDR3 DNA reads TGTGCCAGCAGCTTCCAGGAAGGGACTGAAGCTTTCTTT.

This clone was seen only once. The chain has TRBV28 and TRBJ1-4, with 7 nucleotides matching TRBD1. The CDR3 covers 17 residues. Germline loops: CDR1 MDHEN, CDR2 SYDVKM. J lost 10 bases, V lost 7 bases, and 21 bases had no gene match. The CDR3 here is CASTPPRQGVTYGKLFF. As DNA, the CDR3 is TGTGCCAGCACCCCTCCGAGGCAGGGGGTGACGTATGGAAAACTGTTTTTT. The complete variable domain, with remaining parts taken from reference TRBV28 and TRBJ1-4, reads DVKVTQSSRYLVKRTGEKVFLECVQDMDHENMFWYRQDPGLGLRLIYFSYDVKMKEKGDIPEGYSVSREKKERFSLILESASTNQTSMYLCASTPPRQGVTYGKLFFGSGTQLSVL.

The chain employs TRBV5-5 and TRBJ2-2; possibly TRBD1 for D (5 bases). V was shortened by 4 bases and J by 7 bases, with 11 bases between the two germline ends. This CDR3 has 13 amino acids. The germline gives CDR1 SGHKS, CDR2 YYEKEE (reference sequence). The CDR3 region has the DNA TGTGCCAGCAGCAACCAGGGTGGCGGGGAGCTGTTTTTT. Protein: CASSNQGGGELFF. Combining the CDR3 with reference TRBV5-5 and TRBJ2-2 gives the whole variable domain DAGVTQSPTHLIKTRGQQVTLRCSPISGHKSVSWYQQVLGQGPQFIFQYYEKEERGRGNFPDRFSARQFPNYSSELNVNALLLGDSALYLCASSNQGGGELFFGEGSRLTVL.

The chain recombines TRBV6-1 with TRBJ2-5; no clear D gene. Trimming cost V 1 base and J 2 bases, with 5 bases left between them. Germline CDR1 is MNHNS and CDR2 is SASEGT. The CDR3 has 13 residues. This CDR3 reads CASSEGVQETQYF. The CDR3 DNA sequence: TGTGCCAGCAGTGAAGGGGTTCAAGAGACCCAGTACTTC.

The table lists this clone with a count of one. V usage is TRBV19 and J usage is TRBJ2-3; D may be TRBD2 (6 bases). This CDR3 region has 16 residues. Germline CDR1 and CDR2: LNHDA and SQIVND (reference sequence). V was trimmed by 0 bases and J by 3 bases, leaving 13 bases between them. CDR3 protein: CASSIDGGWSTDTQYF. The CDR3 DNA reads TGTGCCAGTAGTATAGACGGGGGATGGTCGACAGATACGCAGTATTTT. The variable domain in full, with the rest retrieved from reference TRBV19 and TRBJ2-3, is DGGITQSPKYLFRKEGQNVTLSCEQNLNHDAMYWYRQDPGQGLRLIYYSQIVNDFQKGDIAEGYSVSREKKESFPLTVTSAQKNPTAFYLCASSIDGGWSTDTQYFGPGTRLTVL.

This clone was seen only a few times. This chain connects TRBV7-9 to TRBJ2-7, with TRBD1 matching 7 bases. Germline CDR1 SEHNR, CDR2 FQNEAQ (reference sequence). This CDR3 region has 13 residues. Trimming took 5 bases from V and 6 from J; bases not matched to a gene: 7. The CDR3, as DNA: TGTGCCAGCAGCATACAGGGGCAGGGCGAGCAGTACTTC. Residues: CASSIQGQGEQYF.

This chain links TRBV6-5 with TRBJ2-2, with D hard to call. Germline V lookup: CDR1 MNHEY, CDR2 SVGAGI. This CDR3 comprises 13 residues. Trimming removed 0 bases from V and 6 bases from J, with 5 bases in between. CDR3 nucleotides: TGTGCCAGCAGTTACTCTTGGGCCGGGGAGCTGTTTTTT. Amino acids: CASSYSWAGELFF.

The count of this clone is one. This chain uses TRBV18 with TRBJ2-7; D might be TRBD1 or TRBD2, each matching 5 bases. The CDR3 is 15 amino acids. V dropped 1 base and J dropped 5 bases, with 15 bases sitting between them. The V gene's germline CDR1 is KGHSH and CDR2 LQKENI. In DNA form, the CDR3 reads TGTGCCAGCTCACCACTCGTCGGGGCTCGTAACGAGCAGTACTTC. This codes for CASSPLVGARNEQYF.